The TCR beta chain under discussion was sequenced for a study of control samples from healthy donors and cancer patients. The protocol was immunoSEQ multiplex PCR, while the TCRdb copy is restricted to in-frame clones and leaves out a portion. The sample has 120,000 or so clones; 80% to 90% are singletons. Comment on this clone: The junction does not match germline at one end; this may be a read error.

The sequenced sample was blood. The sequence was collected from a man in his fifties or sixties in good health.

CDR3 in DNA: TGTGCCAGCGGCTTAACCGGGGTAGATAATTCACCCCTCCACTTT. Residues: CASGLTGVDNSPLHF. The chain uses TRBV7-3 and TRBJ1-6, with D unclear. Germline lookup yields CDR1 SGHTA and CDR2 FQGTGA. The CDR3 spans 15 residues.